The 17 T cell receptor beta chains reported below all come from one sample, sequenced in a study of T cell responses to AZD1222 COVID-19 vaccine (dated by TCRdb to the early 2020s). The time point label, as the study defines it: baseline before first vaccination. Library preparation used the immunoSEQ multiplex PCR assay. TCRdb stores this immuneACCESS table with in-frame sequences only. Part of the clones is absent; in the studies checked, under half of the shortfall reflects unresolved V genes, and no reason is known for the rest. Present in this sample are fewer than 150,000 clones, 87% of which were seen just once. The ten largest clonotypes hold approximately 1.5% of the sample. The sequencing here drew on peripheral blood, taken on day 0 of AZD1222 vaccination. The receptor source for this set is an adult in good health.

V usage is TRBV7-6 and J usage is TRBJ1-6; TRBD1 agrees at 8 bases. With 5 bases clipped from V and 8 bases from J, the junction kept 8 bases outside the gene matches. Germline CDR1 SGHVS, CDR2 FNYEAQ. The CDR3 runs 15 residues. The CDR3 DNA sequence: TGTGCCAGCAGCACCGGACAGGGCGCTCATTCACCCCTCCACTTT. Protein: CASSTGQGAHSPLHF.

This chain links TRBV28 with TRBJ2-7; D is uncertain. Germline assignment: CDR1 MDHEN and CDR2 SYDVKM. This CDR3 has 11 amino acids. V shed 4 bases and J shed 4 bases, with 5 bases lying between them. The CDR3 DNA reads TGTGCCAGCAGTTCCCTTTACGAGCAGTACTTC. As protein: CASSSLYEQYF.

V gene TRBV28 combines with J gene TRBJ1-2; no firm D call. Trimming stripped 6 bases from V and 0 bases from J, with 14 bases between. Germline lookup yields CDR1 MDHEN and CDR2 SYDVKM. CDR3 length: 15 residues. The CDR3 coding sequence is TGTGCCAGCAGAGACGGATACCGAGCTAACTATGGCTACACCTTC. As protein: CASRDGYRANYGYTF.

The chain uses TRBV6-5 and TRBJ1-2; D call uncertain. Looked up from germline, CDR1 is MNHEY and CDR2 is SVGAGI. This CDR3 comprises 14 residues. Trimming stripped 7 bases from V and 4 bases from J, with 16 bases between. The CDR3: CASTQKSPGYGYTF. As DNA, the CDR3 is TGTGCCAGCACCCAGAAGAGCCCTGGCTATGGCTACACCTTC.

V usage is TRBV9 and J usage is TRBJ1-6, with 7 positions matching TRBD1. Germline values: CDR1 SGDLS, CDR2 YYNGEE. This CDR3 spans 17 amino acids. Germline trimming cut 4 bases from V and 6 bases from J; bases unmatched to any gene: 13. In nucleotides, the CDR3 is TGTGCCAGCAGCCCACACCCCGGGACAGCGACTAATTCACCCCTCCACTTT. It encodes CASSPHPGTATNSPLHF.

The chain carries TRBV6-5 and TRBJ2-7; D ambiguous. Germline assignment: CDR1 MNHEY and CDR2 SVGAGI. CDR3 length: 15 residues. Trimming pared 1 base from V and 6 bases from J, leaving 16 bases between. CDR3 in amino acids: CASSYFVAGEGEQYF. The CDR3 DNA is TGTGCCAGCAGTTACTTCGTAGCTGGCGAAGGCGAGCAGTACTTC.

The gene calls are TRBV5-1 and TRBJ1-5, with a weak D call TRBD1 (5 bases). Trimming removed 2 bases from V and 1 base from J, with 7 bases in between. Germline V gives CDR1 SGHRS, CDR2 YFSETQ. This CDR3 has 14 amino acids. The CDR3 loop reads CASSFGDSNQPQHF. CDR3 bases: TGCGCCAGCAGCTTTGGGGACAGCAATCAGCCCCAGCATTTT.

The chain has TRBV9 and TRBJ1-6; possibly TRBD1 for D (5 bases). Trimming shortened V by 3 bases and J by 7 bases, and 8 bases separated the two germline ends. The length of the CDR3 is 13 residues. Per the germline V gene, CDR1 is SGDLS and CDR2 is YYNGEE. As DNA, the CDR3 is TGTGCCAGCAGCGAGGGGCGGAATTCACCCCTCCACTTT. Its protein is CASSEGRNSPLHF.

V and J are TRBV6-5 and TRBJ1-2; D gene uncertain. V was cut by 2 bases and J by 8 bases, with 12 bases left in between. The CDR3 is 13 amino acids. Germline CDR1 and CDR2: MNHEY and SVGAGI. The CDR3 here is CASSYTGVRGYTF. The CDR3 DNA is TGTGCCAGCAGTTACACGGGCGTTCGCGGCTACACCTTC.

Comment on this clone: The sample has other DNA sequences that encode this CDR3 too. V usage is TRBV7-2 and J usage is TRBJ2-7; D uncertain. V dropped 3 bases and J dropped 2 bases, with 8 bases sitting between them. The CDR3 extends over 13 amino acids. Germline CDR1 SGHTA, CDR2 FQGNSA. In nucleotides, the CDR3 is TGTGCCAGCAGCTTCGATGGGCCCTACGAGCAGTACTTC. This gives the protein CASSFDGPYEQYF. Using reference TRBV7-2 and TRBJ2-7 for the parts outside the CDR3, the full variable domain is GAGVSQSPSNKVTEKGKDVELRCDPISGHTALYWYRQSLGQGLEFLIYFQGNSAPDKSGLPSDRFSAERTGGSVSTLTIQRTQQEDSAVYLCASSFDGPYEQYFGPGTRLTVT.

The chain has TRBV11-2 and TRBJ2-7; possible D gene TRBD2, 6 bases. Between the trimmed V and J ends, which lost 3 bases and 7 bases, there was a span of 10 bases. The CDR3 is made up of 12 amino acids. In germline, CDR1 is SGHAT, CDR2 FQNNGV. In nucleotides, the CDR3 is TGTGCCAGCAGCTTCGGAGGGGATGAGCAGTACTTC. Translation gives CASSFGGDEQYF. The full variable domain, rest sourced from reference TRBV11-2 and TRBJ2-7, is EAGVAQSPRYKIIEKRQSVAFWCNPISGHATLYWYQQILGQGPKLLIQFQNNGVVDDSQLPKDRFSAERLKGVDSTLKIQPAKLEDSAVYLCASSFGGDEQYFGPGTRLTVT.

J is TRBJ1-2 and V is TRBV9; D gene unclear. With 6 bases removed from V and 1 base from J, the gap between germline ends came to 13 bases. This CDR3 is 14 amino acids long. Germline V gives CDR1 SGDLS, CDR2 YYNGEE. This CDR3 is CASTPPSGNYGYTF. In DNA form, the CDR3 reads TGTGCCAGCACGCCCCCTTCGGGTAACTATGGCTACACCTTC.

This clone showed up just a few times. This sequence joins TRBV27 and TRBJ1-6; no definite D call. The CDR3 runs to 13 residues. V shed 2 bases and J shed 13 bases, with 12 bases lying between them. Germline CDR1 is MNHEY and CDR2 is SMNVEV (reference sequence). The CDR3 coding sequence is TGTGCCAGCAGTTTACTTGCCCAGGTGCCCCTCCACTTT. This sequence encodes CASSLLAQVPLHF.

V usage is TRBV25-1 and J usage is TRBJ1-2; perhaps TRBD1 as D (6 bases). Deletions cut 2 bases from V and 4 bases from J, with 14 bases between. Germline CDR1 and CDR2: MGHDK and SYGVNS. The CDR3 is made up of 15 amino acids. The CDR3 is CASSEVGGGGYGYTF. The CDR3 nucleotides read TGTGCCAGCAGTGAAGTTGGGGGAGGGGGCTATGGCTACACCTTC.

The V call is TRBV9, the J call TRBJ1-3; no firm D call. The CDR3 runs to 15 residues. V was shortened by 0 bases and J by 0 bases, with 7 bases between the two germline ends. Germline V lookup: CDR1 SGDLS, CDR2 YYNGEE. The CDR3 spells CASSVGRISGNTIYF. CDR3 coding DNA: TGTGCCAGCAGCGTAGGAAGGATCTCTGGAAACACCATATATTTT.

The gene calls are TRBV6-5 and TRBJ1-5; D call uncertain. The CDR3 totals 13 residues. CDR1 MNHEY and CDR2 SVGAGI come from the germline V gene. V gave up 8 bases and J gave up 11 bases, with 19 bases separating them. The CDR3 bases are TGTGCCAGCGGTAGGCGGGAAATCAGTTCCCAGCATTTT. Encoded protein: CASGRREISSQHF.

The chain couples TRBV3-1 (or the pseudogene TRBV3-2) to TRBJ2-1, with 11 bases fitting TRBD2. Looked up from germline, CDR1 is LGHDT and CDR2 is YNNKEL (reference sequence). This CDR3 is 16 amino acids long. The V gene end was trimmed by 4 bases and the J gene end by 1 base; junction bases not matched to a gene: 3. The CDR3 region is CASSRGTSGSYNEQFF. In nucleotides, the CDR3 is TGTGCCAGCAGCCGGGGGACTAGCGGTTCCTACAATGAGCAGTTCTTC.